This paragraph reports one T cell receptor beta chain. Germline V gene lookup returns CDR1 LNHDA and CDR2 SQIVND (reference sequence). The CDR3 runs to 19 residues. V shed 0 bases, J shed 11 bases, and the junction held 21 bases outside the gene matches. Sequencing used immunoSEQ multiplex PCR; TCRdb keeps in-frame clones, though not all of them. This sample yields roughly 290,000 clones, of which 75% to 90% are seen a single time; about 2.2% belongs to the top ten. The sample comes from a study of blood T cell repertoires in COVID-19. The rearrangement joins TRBV19 to TRBJ1-4; the match to TRBD1 covers 7 bases. This sequence originates from a woman under 40 who had recovered from COVID-19. The sequencing sample was made of peripheral blood. The CDR3 region has the DNA TGTGCCAGTAGTATAGATCCCGGGCAGGGGGAAAAACTTAAAGAGAAACTGTTTTTT. It codes for CASSIDPGQGEKLKEKLFF.